Following are 20 T cell receptor beta chains from one sample sequenced in a study of blood T cell repertoires in COVID-19. Libraries were prepared by immunoSEQ multiplex PCR; TCRdb keeps only in-frame clonotypes and omits some of them. The data hold roughly 380,000 clones, with approximately 89% observed a single time. Sample: peripheral blood. The receptors shown here come from a woman aged 55-75 years with COVID-19, enrolled during active disease.

The chain joins TRBV6-5 to TRBJ1-4; no firm D call. The CDR3 extends over 14 amino acids. Germline loops: CDR1 MNHEY, CDR2 SVGAGI. V was clipped by 2 bases and J by 8 bases, with 12 bases between them. CDR3 amino acids: CASSYVPGGEKLFF. The CDR3 DNA follows: TGTGCCAGCAGTTACGTGCCGGGAGGGGAAAAACTGTTTTTT.

This chain joins TRBV19 and TRBJ2-2; the D gene is possibly TRBD2 (6 bases). Looked up from germline, CDR1 is LNHDA and CDR2 is SQIVND (reference sequence). This CDR3 has 14 amino acids. Trimming removed 6 bases from V and 6 bases from J, with 14 bases in between. CDR3 in DNA: TGTGCCAGTAGGGGGGTCGGGGGACCCGGGGAGCTGTTTTTT. Amino acid sequence: CASRGVGGPGELFF. Full variable domain (rest looked up from reference TRBV19 and TRBJ2-2): DGGITQSPKYLFRKEGQNVTLSCEQNLNHDAMYWYRQDPGQGLRLIYYSQIVNDFQKGDIAEGYSVSREKKESFPLTVTSAQKNPTAFYLCASRGVGGPGELFFGEGSRLTVL.

The rearrangement uses TRBV5-1 and TRBJ2-3; 11 bases are shared with TRBD2. The V gene end was trimmed by 0 bases and the J gene end by 0 bases; junction bases not matched to a gene: 6. Germline V CDR1 and CDR2: SGHRS, YFSETQ. The CDR3 is 18 amino acids. The CDR3 reads CASSLGGSGGVSTDTQYF. As DNA, the CDR3 is TGCGCCAGCAGCTTGGGTGGTAGCGGGGGGGTCAGCACAGATACGCAGTATTTT.

The chain has TRBV2 and TRBJ1-4; 7 bases align to TRBD1. V was pared by 4 bases and J by 7 bases, with 9 bases of the junction left unmatched. The CDR3 covers 15 residues. Germline-derived CDR1 and CDR2 are SNHLY and FYNNEI. The CDR3 loop is CASSGTGATGEKLFF. The DNA of the CDR3 is TGTGCCAGCAGTGGCACAGGGGCGACGGGTGAAAAACTGTTTTTT.

This clone was seen only once. This chain connects TRBV7-2 to TRBJ2-1, with 8 bases aligning to TRBD1. Germline V lookup: CDR1 SGHTA, CDR2 FQGNSA. This CDR3 has 13 amino acids. The V and J ends lost 3 bases and 8 bases, in that order; junction bases with no gene match: 3. CDR3 DNA sequence: TGTGCCAGCAGCTTCGGGACAGGAGATGAGCAGTTCTTC. Its protein product is CASSFGTGDEQFF.

In regard to this clone: This specimen includes other DNA sequences encoding the same CDR3. The chain uses TRBV18 and TRBJ1-2; perhaps TRBD1 as D (5 bases). The V gene lost 3 bases and the J gene lost 8 bases, with 13 bases spanning the gap. CDR1 is KGHSH and CDR2 is LQKENI in the germline V gene. The CDR3 is 13 residues long. The CDR3, as DNA: TGTGCCAGCTCACCGGATCGGCAGGGAGGCTACACCTTC. Its protein is CASSPDRQGGYTF. The full variable domain, completed using reference TRBV18 and TRBJ1-2, is NAGVMQNPRHLVRRRGQEARLRCSPMKGHSHVYWYRQLPEEGLKFMVYLQKENIIDESGMPKERFSAEFPKEGPSILRIQQVVRGDSAAYFCASSPDRQGGYTFGSGTRLTVV.

V and J are TRBV6-5 and TRBJ2-7; D unclear. Per the germline V gene, CDR1 is MNHEY and CDR2 is SVGAGI. The CDR3 is 15 residues long. Trimming shortened V by 6 bases and J by 3 bases, and 18 bases separated the two germline ends. CDR3 sequence: CASSLEMGTYYEQYF. The CDR3 DNA reads TGTGCCAGCAGCCTGGAGATGGGTACCTACTACGAGCAGTACTTC.

The chain has TRBV7-2 and TRBJ1-1; D might be TRBD1 (6 bases). Germline V gives CDR1 SGHTA, CDR2 FQGNSA. The CDR3 length is 13 residues. Trimming pared 1 base from V and 8 bases from J, leaving 11 bases between. The CDR3 DNA sequence: TGTGCCAGCAGCTTAGTTGCAGGGGCAGAAGCTTTCTTT. Translation: CASSLVAGAEAFF.

The gene calls are TRBV4-1 and TRBJ2-3, with TRBD2 identical over 8 bases. Unmatched junction bases numbered 10, after V lost 4 bases and J lost 4 bases. CDR3 length: 16 residues. Germline V gives CDR1 MGHRA, CDR2 YSYEKL. The CDR3: CASSRRAGGPADTQYF. The CDR3, as DNA: TGCGCCAGCAGCCGGAGGGCGGGAGGACCCGCAGATACGCAGTATTTT.

This clone was seen more than once but under ten times. The chain employs TRBV19 and TRBJ2-4; maybe TRBD2 (6 bases). The CDR3 totals 15 residues. V was clipped by 1 base and J by 8 bases, with 15 bases between them. Germline V gene sequence: CDR1 LNHDA, CDR2 SQIVND (reference sequence). CDR3 sequence reads: CASSIGWAGWYIQYF. In nucleotides, the CDR3 is TGTGCCAGTAGTATAGGATGGGCGGGGTGGTACATTCAGTACTTC.

This chain joins TRBV3-1 (or the pseudogene TRBV3-2) and TRBJ1-5; D may be TRBD1 (6 bases). Germline CDR1 is LGHDT and CDR2 is YNNKEL (reference sequence). V was shortened by 4 bases and J by 3 bases, with 10 bases between the two germline ends. The CDR3 is 14 residues long. The CDR3 bases are TGTGCCAGCAGCCGGGGGCAGCTCAATCAGCCCCAGCATTTT. As protein: CASSRGQLNQPQHF.

The J gene is TRBJ2-1, the V gene TRBV13; TRBD1 matches 7 bases. The germline gives CDR1 PRHDT, CDR2 FYEKMQ (reference sequence). V lost 5 bases to trimming and J lost 2 bases; unmatched junction nucleotides: 6. The CDR3 extends over 15 amino acids. DNA for the CDR3: TGTGCCAGCAGCACCCCCGGGACAGCCTACAATGAGCAGTTCTTC. Translating it yields CASSTPGTAYNEQFF. The whole variable domain, filled in from reference TRBV13 and TRBJ2-1, reads AAGVIQSPRHLIKEKRETATLKCYPIPRHDTVYWYQQGPGQDPQFLISFYEKMQSDKGSIPDRFSAQQFSDYHSELNMSSLELGDSALYFCASSTPGTAYNEQFFGPGTRLTVL.

This chain uses TRBV5-1 with TRBJ2-1, with TRBD2 matching 8 bases. The ends lost 4 bases at V and 1 base at J; junction bases unmatched: 7. This CDR3 is 16 amino acids long. CDR1 SGHRS and CDR2 YFSETQ come from the germline V gene. In nucleotides, the CDR3 is TGCGCCAGCAGCGGTTACAGCGGGGGATCCTACAATGAGCAGTTCTTC. Translating gives CASSGYSGGSYNEQFF.

The CDR3 sequence is CSVYPQHDEQFF. CDR3 in DNA: TGCAGCGTTTACCCCCAACACGATGAGCAGTTCTTC. This chain links TRBV29-1 with TRBJ2-1; no reliable D call. The CDR3 is 12 residues long. The ends were cut back, 5 bases at V and 8 bases at J, with 13 bases in the middle. The germline gives CDR1 SQVTM, CDR2 ANQGSEA.

This clone showed up just once. The V gene is TRBV21-1, the J gene TRBJ2-7; whether TRBD1, the table's D call, matches the DNA was not checked. TRBV21-1 is flagged as a pseudogene. The CDR3 runs to 17 residues. The CDR3, as DNA: TGTGCCAGCAGCAAAGCCGTGGGACAGGGTTGGGCCTACGAGCAGTACTTC. This translates into CASSKAVGQGWAYEQYF.

The chain employs TRBV12-3 or TRBV12-4 and TRBJ2-2; maybe TRBD2 (5 bases). This CDR3 is built from 13 residues. Trimming shortened V by 2 bases and J by 6 bases, and 7 bases separated the two germline ends. The CDR3 protein is CASSLREAGELFF. In DNA form, the CDR3 reads TGTGCCAGCAGTTTACGGGAAGCCGGGGAGCTGTTTTTT.

V and J are TRBV9 and TRBJ1-5, with 9 bases fitting TRBD1. Germline V gene sequence: CDR1 SGDLS, CDR2 YYNGEE. The CDR3 has 15 amino acids. Germline trimming cut 4 bases from V and 6 bases from J; bases unmatched to any gene: 8. CDR3 bases: TGTGCCAGCAGCTCGGGACAGGGAGGGAGTCAGCCCCAGCATTTT. It codes for CASSSGQGGSQPQHF.

The genes are TRBV7-9 and TRBJ2-7, with 13 positions matching TRBD2. The CDR3 has 15 amino acids. CDR1 is SEHNR, CDR2 FQNEAQ, per germline (reference sequence). Trimming took 5 bases from V and 6 from J; bases not matched to a gene: 7. The DNA of the CDR3 is TGTGCCAGCAGCGGGACTAGCGGGGCCTCTATCGAGCAGTACTTC. Translating it yields CASSGTSGASIEQYF.

The chain is built from TRBV12-3 or TRBV12-4 and TRBJ1-1; TRBD1 is a possible D gene (6 bases). The CDR3 has 13 amino acids. Trimming removed 7 bases at V and 1 base at J, with 10 bases between. The CDR3 region is CASTWTANTEAFF. CDR3 nucleotide sequence: TGTGCCAGCACGTGGACAGCGAACACTGAAGCTTTCTTT.

This sequence joins TRBV7-9 and TRBJ1-2; D might be TRBD1 (5 bases). Germline V gene sequence: CDR1 SEHNR, CDR2 FQNEAQ (reference sequence). This CDR3 is built from 14 residues. With 2 bases removed from V and 5 bases from J, the gap between germline ends came to 12 bases. This chain's CDR3 is CASSLPDGGYGYTF. The CDR3 nucleotides read TGTGCCAGCAGCTTACCCGACGGGGGGTATGGCTACACCTTC.